This T cell receptor beta chain comes out of a study of T cells in Graves' hyperthyroidism and ophthalmopathy. In this sample, this clonotype turned up many times. The antigen is not known. General observations from the study: Blood shared most expanded thyroid clonotypes above 0.001. The model's output predicted ophthalmopathy at a median of about 6.5 months prior to onset.

Calling Graves' hyperthyroidism stable meant ophthalmopathy did not progress within 18 months. Exclusion of a patient resulted from uncontrolled infection, other autoimmune disease, pregnancy or lactation. The investigators amplified TCR beta CDR3 regions from RNA transcripts. The primer set for the first-round RT-PCR of the TCR CDR3 was HTBI. MiXCR, run by TCRdb on the multiplex PCR reads, gives a single entry per CDR3 protein. The sample has 100,000 to 130,000 distinct CDR3 sequences, 15% to 20% seen once. The CDR3 extends over 15 amino acids. The ends lost 5 bases at V and 1 base at J; junction bases unmatched: 4. Germline loops: CDR1 SEHNR, CDR2 FQNEAQ (reference sequence).

The chain recombines TRBV7-9 with TRBJ2-2; 7 nucleotides match TRBD1. Sequencing was performed on blood. The TCR comes from a woman aged 45-59 years with Graves' hyperthyroidism. CDR3 DNA sequence: TGTGCCAGCAGCGCAGACAGGGTGAACACCGGGGAGCTGTTTTTT. This codes for CASSADRVNTGELFF.